Detailed here is one T cell receptor (beta chain). In its sample, this clonotype was seen a few times. Which antigen it targets is not known. Base quality data are lacking; no much larger clone is found one base away. This entry comes from a study of identical twins (TCRdb year 2016). Looking at the study overall: To test whether fetal clonotypes persist, the study used deep sequencing on TCR alpha and beta repertoires from monozygotic twins, unrelated adults of various ages, and cord blood. To rule out contamination, the twin experiments were replicated at different times with different library preparation protocols. Study-level results and caveats: In monozygotic twins, out-of-frame TCR alpha sharing was systematically underestimated by recombination models, although the models agreed with sharing between unrelated individuals. Fewer insertions were carried by abundant cord blood beta clonotypes; a weaker similar trend was observed in young adult naive repertoires, while no such trend was observed in memory repertoires. Out-of-frame TCR alpha sequences shared between twins showed an excess of low generation-probability sequences compared with coincidental sharing between unrelated individuals. Because the same donors could not be followed over many years, conclusions were based on cross-sectional statistical analysis. A weaker excess of twin sharing was found in beta out-of-frame sequences because the signal-to-noise ratio was lowered by fewer shared sequences. Invariant T cells such as MAIT and iNKT could partly confound zero-insertion analyses, although diverse VJ usage argued against such confounding for most clonotypes.

Libraries were made using 5' RACE. The instrument was an Illumina HiSeq 2000. A universal primer binding site was added through template switching, and the final cDNA carried a unique molecular identifier so that TCR cDNA molecules could be counted accurately. First-strand cDNA for TCR alpha and beta chains was synthesized from specific primers in the conserved constant-segment region. To control for contamination, every cDNA library carried two barcodes: a SMART-Mk sample barcode plus Illumina barcodes. TruSeq adapter sequences along with Illumina sample barcodes were introduced in two successive PCR steps. The TCR alpha and beta cDNA libraries were sequenced on the Illumina HiSeq platform using custom primers. On the authors' methods: MiGEC was used to process raw reads and extract unique molecular identifiers, and MiXCR was used to find CDR3 positions. Recombination models were inferred per individual with the repgenHMM and IGoR tools using an EM algorithm. The analysis of shared clonotypes was done with the tcR package in R, with sharing normalized by the product of cloneset sizes. To study raw recombination free of thymic and clonal selection effects, out-of-frame nonproductive sequences were analyzed. Through fastp at Q25 and MiXCR, TCRdb rebuilt clones from the public reads, retaining in-frame beta chains. Records with the same CDR3 protein are collapsed into one entry carrying the most frequent genes and DNA. TCRdb assigned the V and J calls; the authors' analysis was not used. For this sample there are fewer than 900,000 distinct CDR3 sequences; 21% appear just once. The top ten hold around 4.5% of the sample.

Sequences SGHRS (CDR1) and YFSETQ (CDR2) are obtained from the germline V gene. Including the terminal cysteine and phenylalanine, the CDR3 comprises 20 residues. The DNA shown is the 60-base CDR3, in frame from base 1. V was cut back by 4 bases and J by 5 bases, leaving a gap of 33 bases between them. Only healthy Caucasian donors were included. Three pairs of female monozygotic twins, all aged about 18 to 30 years, were included in the twin cohort. Peripheral blood mononuclear cells were the source from which RNA for the TCR libraries was isolated. The same data also contributed to another study, on T cells expressing NK-cell markers. The second study reports: Eight or nine donors provided sorted CD3+CD56+NKG2C+, CD3+CD56+NKG2C- and CD3+CD56-NKG2C+ T-cell subsets, whose TCR beta-chain repertoires were profiled. Seven of the eight sequenced donors were HCMV-seropositive and one was HCMV-seronegative. In several experiments an anti-gammadeltaTCR antibody was added to restrict sorting to alphabetaTCR-expressing T cells. In five to seven donors, the dominant CD3+CD56+NKG2C+ clonotypes were found to rank among the top 10 CD8+ clonotypes and to make up roughly 1.0-7.0% of CD8+ T cells. Those dominant clonotypes were again the most abundant among CD3+CD56-NKG2C+ cells in a few donors, at roughly 25-65%. It remained unclear whether the expanded NKG2C-expressing T cell clones were specific for HCMV antigens. The eight sequenced donors were randomly selected healthy volunteers, three men and five women. To determine HCMV serostatus, a commercial ELISA kit was used to detect HCMV-specific IgG in serum. For six donors, unsorted PBMC were also used to sequence bulk peripheral blood T-cell repertoires. MIGEC was used to demultiplex reads and group reads by UMI, and MiTCR was used to assemble and quantify clonotypes. To remove erroneous sequences, TCR cDNA sequences were retained only when supported by two or more reads. The tcR package was used for downstream repertoire analysis, with clonotypes matched between fractions based on CDR3 nucleotide sequence plus V segment. Antigen specificity was annotated against VDJdb with VDJmatch, allowing one amino acid substitution in CDR3.

This clonotype was sampled from a woman in her late teens or twenties in good health. The sequenced sample consisted of PBMCs. This sequence uses TRBV5-1 and TRBJ2-5; D gene: possibly TRBD1, on 6 matching bases. CDR3 reads: CASSPLIDCLSGTRRETQYF. The nucleotide sequence reads as follows: TGCGCCAGCAGCCCCCTTATAGACTGTTTGTCCGGGACACGACGGGAGACCCAGTACTTC.